These T cell receptor beta chains were read from a single sample in a study of prognosis after radiotherapy for stage I lung cancer. TCRdb passed the multiplex PCR reads through MiXCR, listing each CDR3 protein once. The table includes about 30,000 distinct CDR3 sequences, 31% detected once. The source was PBMCs, collected before or after stereotactic body radiation therapy (not recorded which). Every receptor here comes from a donor aged 50 or older with non-small cell lung cancer. The CDR3 runs from the conserved cysteine through the conserved F or W. A D gene is named only where the DNA matches it firmly. Not all rows give a size; the values are once, few, many and, for expanded clones, a class.

J: TRBJ2-2
D: .
V: TRBV5-6
size: .
DNA: TGTGCCAGCAGCTCCACAGGCCGCCGTGGCACCGGGGAGCTGTTTTTT
CDR3: CASSSTGRRGTGELFF

J: TRBJ2-1
D: .
V: TRBV30
size: many
DNA: TGTGCCTGGAGGCGGGCCCGACAGGTCTCCTACAATGAGCAGTTCTTC
CDR3: CAWRRARQVSYNEQFF

J: TRBJ1-4
D: .
V: TRBV19
size: many
DNA: TGTGCCAGTAGTATCCAGGATAATGAAAAACTGTTTTTT
CDR3: CASSIQDNEKLFF

J: TRBJ2-1
D: TRBD2
V: TRBV24-1
size: many
DNA: TGTGCCACCAGTGATTGGAGTAGCGGGAGCGGGTTGGGAAATGAGCAGTTCTTC
CDR3: CATSDWSSGSGLGNEQFF

J: TRBJ1-2
D: .
V: TRBV6-5
size: many
DNA: TGTGCCAGCAGTTACCTAAGTCCCCAAGGACATGGCTACACCTTC
CDR3: CASSYLSPQGHGYTF

J: TRBJ2-6
D: TRBD1
V: TRBV27
size: once
DNA: TGTGTCAGCAGGCTCCTCGGGGGGACAGGGATAGTGTCTGGGGCCAACGTCCTGACTTTC
CDR3: CVSRLLGGTGIVSGANVLTF

J: TRBJ2-7
D: .
V: TRBV2
size: many
DNA: TGTGCCAGCAGAACAAACAGCTACGAGCAGTACTTC
CDR3: CASRTNSYEQYF

J: TRBJ2-7
D: .
V: TRBV2
size: medium-sized
DNA: TGTGCCAGCAATGCAGAGACCTACGAGCAGTACTTC
CDR3: CASNAETYEQYF

J: TRBJ1-2
D: TRBD1
V: TRBV6-1
size: once
DNA: TGTGCCAGCAGTGAAGCGCTTCAATGGACAGGGCGATTTGTTGGCTACACCTTC
CDR3: CASSEALQWTGRFVGYTF

J: TRBJ1-2
D: TRBD1
V: TRBV2
size: few
DNA: TGTGCCAGCGGTGAGGCGCTTCGGGACAGGGAAACGGGCTACACCTTC
CDR3: CASGEALRDRETGYTF

J: TRBJ2-7
D: .
V: TRBV4-1
size: many
DNA: TGCGCCAGCAGCCAAGCGCCTAGCGCAACCTACGAGCAGTACTTC
CDR3: CASSQAPSATYEQYF

J: TRBJ2-7
D: .
V: TRBV6-1
size: once
DNA: TGTGCCAGCAGTATCACATCGTACTCCTACGAGCAGTACTTC
CDR3: CASSITSYSYEQYF

J: TRBJ1-2
D: .
V: TRBV11-2
size: many
DNA: TGTGCCAGCAGCTTAGGAACAGATACTTATGGCTACACCTTC
CDR3: CASSLGTDTYGYTF

J: TRBJ2-7
D: TRBD1
V: TRBV5-4
size: many
DNA: TGTGCCAGCAGCTTGGACAGGGGCGACTACGAGCAGTACTTC
CDR3: CASSLDRGDYEQYF

J: TRBJ2-1
D: .
V: TRBV7-2
size: many
DNA: TGTGCCAGCAGCTTAACAGTCCTTACCCTATACAATGAGCAGTTCTTC
CDR3: CASSLTVLTLYNEQFF

J: TRBJ1-4
D: .
V: TRBV3-1
size: many
DNA: TGTGCCAGCAGCCTCGGTTGGGGTCGAGATTACAGTGAAAAACTGTTTTTT
CDR3: CASSLGWGRDYSEKLFF

J: TRBJ2-1
D: TRBD2
V: TRBV6-5
size: many
DNA: TGTGCCAGCAGTTACTCGATTAGCGGGAGGGCCTTTGAGCAGTTCTTC
CDR3: CASSYSISGRAFEQFF

J: TRBJ2-5
D: .
V: TRBV7-9
size: .
DNA: TGTGCCAGCAGCGAAAGCAGGGTTAAAAGGGAGACCCAGTACTTC
CDR3: CASSESRVKRETQYF

J: TRBJ1-4
D: TRBD1
V: TRBV6-1
size: many
DNA: TGTGCCAGCAGCACACTCGGGACAGGGAATGAAAAACTGTTTTTT
CDR3: CASSTLGTGNEKLFF

J: TRBJ1-3
D: .
V: TRBV2
size: many
DNA: TGTGCCAGCAGTGATCGATGGGGGGGCCCCTCTGGAAACACCATATATTTT
CDR3: CASSDRWGGPSGNTIYF

J: TRBJ2-5
D: TRBD2
V: TRBV29-1
size: many
DNA: TGCAGCGGAAAGCGGGGGGTACAAGAGACCCAGTACTTC
CDR3: CSGKRGVQETQYF

J: TRBJ1-4
D: TRBD1
V: TRBV5-8
size: many
DNA: TGTGCCAGCAGCTTTTCCGGACAGGAGAGGGATGAAAAACTGTTTTTT
CDR3: CASSFSGQERDEKLFF

J: TRBJ2-7
D: .
V: TRBV18
size: many
DNA: TGTGCCAGCTCACCTCACAGGGAGAGGGAGCAGTACTTC
CDR3: CASSPHREREQYF

J: TRBJ2-1
D: TRBD2
V: TRBV24-1
size: many
DNA: TGTGCCACCAGTGACAACCTAGCGGGAGATGAGCAGTTCTTC
CDR3: CATSDNLAGDEQFF

J: TRBJ2-3
D: .
V: TRBV12-3/TRBV12-4
size: medium-sized
DNA: TGTGCCAGCAGTCCGTACACAGATACGCAGTATTTT
CDR3: CASSPYTDTQYF

J: TRBJ2-1
D: TRBD1
V: TRBV5-1
size: many
DNA: TGCGCCAGCAGCCCGGGACAGGGGGCTATCTACAATGAGCAGTTCTTC
CDR3: CASSPGQGAIYNEQFF

J: TRBJ2-4
D: TRBD1
V: TRBV7-9
size: .
DNA: TGTGCCAGCAGCCCTCAGGGGGATGCCAAAAACATTCAGTACTTC
CDR3: CASSPQGDAKNIQYF

J: TRBJ2-7
D: .
V: TRBV3-1
size: many
DNA: TGTGCCAGCAGCCAAGGATCAGGGATACGGGCGCAGTACTTC
CDR3: CASSQGSGIRAQYF

J: TRBJ1-4
D: TRBD1
V: TRBV4-3
size: .
DNA: TGCGCCAGCAGCCAACAATACCAGGGGGGAAATGAAAAACTGTTTTTT
CDR3: CASSQQYQGGNEKLFF

J: TRBJ1-2
D: .
V: TRBV30
size: many
DNA: TGTGCCTGGAGCCCCCAACGGTATGGCTACACCTTC
CDR3: CAWSPQRYGYTF

J: TRBJ2-1
D: TRBD2
V: TRBV24-1
size: many
DNA: TGTGCCACCAGTGATTTCGGCGGGAGGGCAAATGAGCAGTTCTTC
CDR3: CATSDFGGRANEQFF

J: TRBJ1-4
D: .
V: TRBV18
size: many
DNA: TGTGCCAGCTCACAGTCAGGCCCAACTAATGAAAAACTGTTTTTT
CDR3: CASSQSGPTNEKLFF

J: TRBJ2-7
D: TRBD1
V: TRBV4-2
size: many
DNA: TGTGCCAGCAGCCGGGACAGGGTCTACGAGCAGTACTTC
CDR3: CASSRDRVYEQYF

J: TRBJ1-2
D: .
V: TRBV6-2/TRBV6-3
size: .
DNA: TGTGCCAGCAGTTACAAGAGGACGGAGAACTATGGCTACACCTTC
CDR3: CASSYKRTENYGYTF

J: TRBJ2-1
D: .
V: TRBV28
size: many
DNA: TGTGCCAGCACGACTAATTCCTACAATGAGCAGTTCTTC
CDR3: CASTTNSYNEQFF

J: TRBJ1-2
D: .
V: TRBV3-1
size: .
DNA: TGTGCCAGCAGCCAAGAATGGGTTATTGGGGGAGGGTATGGCTACACCTTC
CDR3: CASSQEWVIGGGYGYTF

J: TRBJ2-7
D: .
V: TRBV2
size: many
DNA: TGTGCCACCGGGACTCTCTCCTACGAGCAGTACTTC
CDR3: CATGTLSYEQYF

J: TRBJ1-5
D: TRBD1
V: TRBV12-3/TRBV12-4
size: many
DNA: TGTGCCAGCAGTTTGTCAGGGGGCGATCAGCCCCAGCATTTT
CDR3: CASSLSGGDQPQHF

J: TRBJ1-1
D: .
V: TRBV6-1
size: many
DNA: TGTGCCAGCAGTGGACAAGGAATGAACACTGAAGCTTTCTTT
CDR3: CASSGQGMNTEAFF

J: TRBJ1-1
D: TRBD1
V: TRBV6-5
size: medium-sized
DNA: TGTGCCAGCAGTTCTTGGACAGGGGGGATCATGAACACTGAAGCTTTCTTT
CDR3: CASSSWTGGIMNTEAFF

J: TRBJ2-2
D: TRBD2
V: TRBV10-3
size: many
DNA: TGTGCCATCAGTCGACTAGCGGGGGGGAAAACGAACACCGGGGAGCTGTTTTTT
CDR3: CAISRLAGGKTNTGELFF

J: TRBJ2-7
D: .
V: TRBV5-4
size: few
DNA: TGTGCCAGCAGCTCTGGGACTTCCTACGAGCAGTACTTC
CDR3: CASSSGTSYEQYF

J: TRBJ1-6
D: TRBD1
V: TRBV3-1
size: many
DNA: TGTGCCAGCAGCCCTTTCGGGGACAGTGACTCACCCCTCCACTTT
CDR3: CASSPFGDSDSPLHF

J: TRBJ2-2
D: TRBD2
V: TRBV28
size: medium-sized
DNA: TGTGCCAGCAGTTTATGGCAGATCAATGTTTTAGCGGGCCCGCCTGGGTTGCTGTTTTTT
CDR3: CASSLWQINVLAGPPGLLFF

J: TRBJ1-6
D: TRBD1
V: TRBV9
size: .
DNA: TGTGCCAGCAGGCTCCCGGGACAGGGGAATTCACCCCTCCACTTT
CDR3: CASRLPGQGNSPLHF

J: TRBJ2-2
D: .
V: TRBV5-6
size: once
DNA: TGTGCCAGCAGCCTCCGACTATCGATCGGGGAGCTGTTTTTT
CDR3: CASSLRLSIGELFF

J: TRBJ1-5
D: .
V: TRBV3-1
size: many
DNA: TGTGCCAGCAGCCAAGACCCTCAAGGGGGGGGCTGGAGTCAGCCCCAGCATTTT
CDR3: CASSQDPQGGGWSQPQHF

J: TRBJ2-5
D: .
V: TRBV19
size: .
DNA: TGTGCCAGTAGTATTCATCTGGGACAAGCCGTCGAGACCCAGTACTTC
CDR3: CASSIHLGQAVETQYF

J: TRBJ2-3
D: .
V: TRBV20-1
size: many
DNA: TGCACCCATCAGAGAAGCACAGATACGCAGTATTTT
CDR3: CTHQRSTDTQYF

J: TRBJ1-5
D: .
V: TRBV20-1
size: .
DNA: TGCAGTGCTAATTTGACGGGAACTCCTCGGCAGCCCCAGAATTTT
CDR3: CSANLTGTPRQPQNF

J: TRBJ2-3
D: .
V: TRBV11-2
size: many
DNA: TGTGCCAGCAGCTTAGACCTAGCCGCGCAGTATTTT
CDR3: CASSLDLAAQYF

J: TRBJ1-1
D: TRBD1
V: TRBV29-1
size: few
DNA: TGCAGCGTATGGGACAGGGGGCGATCGGGCACTGAAGCTTTCTTT
CDR3: CSVWDRGRSGTEAFF

J: TRBJ2-1
D: .
V: TRBV19
size: .
DNA: TGTGCCAGTAGTACTATCGGGGGCTCCTACAATGAGCAGTTCTTC
CDR3: CASSTIGGSYNEQFF